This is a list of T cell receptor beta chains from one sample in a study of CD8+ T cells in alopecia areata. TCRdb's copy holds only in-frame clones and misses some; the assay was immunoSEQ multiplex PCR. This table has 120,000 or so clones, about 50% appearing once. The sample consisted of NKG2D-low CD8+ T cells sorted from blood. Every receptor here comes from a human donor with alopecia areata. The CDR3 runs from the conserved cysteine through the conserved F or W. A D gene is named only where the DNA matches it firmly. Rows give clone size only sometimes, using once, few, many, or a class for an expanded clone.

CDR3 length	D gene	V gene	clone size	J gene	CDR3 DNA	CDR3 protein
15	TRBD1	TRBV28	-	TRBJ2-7	TGTGCCAGCAGTTACTCGGGGACAGGGAGCCACGAGCAGTACTTC	CASSYSGTGSHEQYF
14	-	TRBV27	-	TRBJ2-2	TGTGCCAGCAGTTTACGAGGAGGGACCGGGGAGCTGTTTTTT	CASSLRGGTGELFF
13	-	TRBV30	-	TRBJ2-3	TGTGCCTGGTTTCTCGACGGATCGGATACGCAGTATTTT	CAWFLDGSDTQYF
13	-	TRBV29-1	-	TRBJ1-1	TGCAGCGTTGACGGTGATGGGAACACTGAAGCTTTCTTT	CSVDGDGNTEAFF
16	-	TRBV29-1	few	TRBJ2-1	TGCAGCGTTGAAGAGGGGGGTCCTCCTTCCTACAATGAGCAGTTCTTC	CSVEEGGPPSYNEQFF
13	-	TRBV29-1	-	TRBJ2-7	TGCAGCGTTAGGGACGGGAGCTCCTACGAGCAGTACTTC	CSVRDGSSYEQYF
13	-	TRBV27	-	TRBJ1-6	TGTGCCAGCTCTCGGCAGACTCATTCACCCCTCCACTTT	CASSRQTHSPLHF
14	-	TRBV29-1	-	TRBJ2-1	TGCAGCGTCCCCCTCATCAGCTCCTACAATGAGCAGTTCTTC	CSVPLISSYNEQFF
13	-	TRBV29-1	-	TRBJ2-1	TGCAGCGTTGTCTCGATTGCCTACAATGAGCAGTTCTTC	CSVVSIAYNEQFF
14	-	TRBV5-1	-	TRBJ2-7	TGCGCCAGCAGACCGGACCGGACCGTGGGAGAGCAGTACTTC	CASRPDRTVGEQYF
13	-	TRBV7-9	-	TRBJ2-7	TGTGCCAGCAGCTCCGGGGAGGCCTACGAGCAGTACTTC	CASSSGEAYEQYF
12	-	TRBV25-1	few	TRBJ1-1	TGTGCCAGCAGTGACCTTTACACTGAAGCTTTCTTT	CASSDLYTEAFF
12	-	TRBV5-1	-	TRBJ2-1	TGCGCCAGCACCAGGGGAGCGAATGAGCAGTTCTTC	CASTRGANEQFF
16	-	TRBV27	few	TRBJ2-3	TGTGCCAGCAGTTTGGTGGGGCCGGTAAGTGCAGATACGCAGTATTTT	CASSLVGPVSADTQYF
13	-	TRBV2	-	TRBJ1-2	TGTGCCAGCAGTGATCTTGTCATTATGGACTACACCTTC	CASSDLVIMDYTF
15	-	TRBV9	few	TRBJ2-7	TGTGCCAGCAGCGCTGGCGACAGTTCACTCTACGAGCAGTACTTC	CASSAGDSSLYEQYF
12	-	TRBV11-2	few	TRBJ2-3	TGTGCCAGCAGCTTATCTCGGGATACGCAGTATTTT	CASSLSRDTQYF